This entry is about one TCR beta chain. Its antigen is still unknown. J gave up 6 bases and V 6 bases, and 17 bases lay outside the gene matches. The CDR3 has 17 amino acids. Germline loops: CDR1 ENHRY, CDR2 SYGVKD. These data come from a study of Ad26.COV2.S vaccination and SARS-CoV-2 variants. Sequencing was performed with immunoSEQ multiplex PCR; in TCRdb, only in-frame clones are kept and a portion is missing. The data hold about 39,000 clones, with roughly 84% observed a single time. Study observations and caveats: Vaccinees and placebo recipients showed similar non-spike TCR breadth. Spike-specific TCR breadth ran higher among vaccine recipients than placebo recipients. Considerable breadth of spike-specific CD8+ and CD4+ T cell responses has reportedly been documented following vaccination.

The sample consisted of peripheral blood, taken after recovery from COVID-19. V gene TRBV10-3 combines with J gene TRBJ1-2, with TRBD1 identical over 9 bases. The origin of this receptor is a human donor who had recovered from COVID-19. The CDR3 loop reads CAISQNRWGQGEDGYTF. The CDR3, as DNA: TGTGCCATCAGCCAGAACAGATGGGGACAGGGAGAAGATGGCTACACCTTC.